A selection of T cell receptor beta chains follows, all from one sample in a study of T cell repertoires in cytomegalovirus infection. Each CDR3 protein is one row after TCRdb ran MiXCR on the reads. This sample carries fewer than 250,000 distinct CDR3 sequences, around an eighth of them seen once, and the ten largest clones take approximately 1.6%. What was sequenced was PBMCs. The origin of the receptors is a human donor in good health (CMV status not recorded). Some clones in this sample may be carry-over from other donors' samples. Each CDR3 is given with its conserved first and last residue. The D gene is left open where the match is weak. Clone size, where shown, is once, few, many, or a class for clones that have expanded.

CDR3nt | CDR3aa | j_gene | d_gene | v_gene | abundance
TGTGCCAGCAGCCAAGATACGGGACTCTCCTACGAGCAGTACTTC | CASSQDTGLSYEQYF | TRBJ2-7 | . | TRBV14 | .
TGTGCCAGCAGTGAATTGGCTAGCGGAACCTACGAGCAGTACTTC | CASSELASGTYEQYF | TRBJ2-7 | TRBD2 | TRBV25-1 | many
TGTGCCAGTAGTTCGACAGGGTCATCTGGGGCCAACGTCCTGACTTTC | CASSSTGSSGANVLTF | TRBJ2-6 | TRBD1 | TRBV19 | many
TGTGCCAGCAGTTACTCGGGAGGAGAAGGGACTGAAGCTTTCTTT | CASSYSGGEGTEAFF | TRBJ1-1 | . | TRBV6-2/TRBV6-3 | many
TGTGCCAGCAGCTTAGGGGACTTCGGCGACGAGCAGTACTTC | CASSLGDFGDEQYF | TRBJ2-7 | . | TRBV7-3 | many
TGTGCCAGCAGCTTAGTGGGTGACGGGAGTTCACCCCTCCACTTT | CASSLVGDGSSPLHF | TRBJ1-6 | . | TRBV7-2 | many
TGTGCCAGCAAGGGCCCTTTGACCACCGGGGAGCTGTTTTTT | CASKGPLTTGELFF | TRBJ2-2 | . | TRBV7-2 | many
TGTGCCAGCAGCTTGGCCAATGGGGTGGAAGGCTACACCTTC | CASSLANGVEGYTF | TRBJ1-2 | . | TRBV5-4 | .
TGTGCCAGCAGCTCGACTAGGCCAAAGGTCAATGAGCAGTTCTTC | CASSSTRPKVNEQFF | TRBJ2-1 | . | TRBV7-2 | many
TGTGCCAGCAGTTACAGCCCGGGACAGGGGGCCTCGTGGCCTTTCTTT | CASSYSPGQGASWPFF | TRBJ1-1 | TRBD1 | TRBV6-6 | many
TGTGCCAGCAGTTCGGTTAGGACTGAAGCTTTCTTT | CASSSVRTEAFF | TRBJ1-1 | . | TRBV6-2/TRBV6-3 | many
TGTGCCAGCAGCCCCGCGACAGGAGTCTACAATGAGCAGTTCTTC | CASSPATGVYNEQFF | TRBJ2-1 | . | TRBV7-3 | .
TGTGCCAGCAGCTTAGGTGCGCAGGGGGCAACTGGAAACACCATATATTTT | CASSLGAQGATGNTIYF | TRBJ1-3 | TRBD1 | TRBV7-2 | many
TGTGCCAGTAGTATCGACCTGACAGGGGTCTATGGCTACACCTTC | CASSIDLTGVYGYTF | TRBJ1-2 | TRBD1 | TRBV19 | few
TGTGCCAGCAGCGCGACGGATGGCTACACCTTC | CASSATDGYTF | TRBJ1-2 | . | TRBV7-9 | few
TGTGCCAGCTTAATTGGCACTGAAGCTTTCTTT | CASLIGTEAFF | TRBJ1-1 | . | TRBV6-2/TRBV6-3 | many
TGTGCCAGTAGTGGGCTGTCAGGGAACACTGAAGCTTTCTTT | CASSGLSGNTEAFF | TRBJ1-1 | . | TRBV19 | many
TGTGCCAGCAGCTTAACCGCCGCCAACACTGAAGCTTTCTTT | CASSLTAANTEAFF | TRBJ1-1 | . | TRBV7-3 | many
TGTGCCAGCAGCTCCTCGGGACGGCACCAAGAGACCCAGTACTTC | CASSSSGRHQETQYF | TRBJ2-5 | . | TRBV7-2 | many
TGCAGTGCTAGGGGGCCGGGACGTCTGAACACTGAAGCTTTCTTT | CSARGPGRLNTEAFF | TRBJ1-1 | . | TRBV20-1 | many
TGTGCCAGCAGTCTCCAGGACGGGGGTAAGCAGTTCTTC | CASSLQDGGKQFF | TRBJ2-1 | . | TRBV12-3/TRBV12-4 | .
TGTGCCAGCAGTTACGGGTGGACAGTTAGAGCTTTCTTT | CASSYGWTVRAFF | TRBJ1-1 | . | TRBV6-2/TRBV6-3 | many
TGTGCCAGCAGTTTAAGGGACAGACTCTACGAGCAGTACTTC | CASSLRDRLYEQYF | TRBJ2-7 | TRBD1 | TRBV28 | many
TGTGCCAGTACCCGGGGGGCTGGAAACACCATATATTTT | CASTRGAGNTIYF | TRBJ1-3 | . | TRBV6-5 | few
TGTGCCGGCCGACAGTCTGGGGAAAAACTGTTTTTT | CAGRQSGEKLFF | TRBJ1-4 | . | TRBV6-1 | .
TGTGCCAGCAGCTTCCGGGACTCATGGGGCGAGCAGTACTTC | CASSFRDSWGEQYF | TRBJ2-7 | . | TRBV5-6 | many
TGTGCCAGTAGTATCGGAATGTTCGACAACACCATATATTTT | CASSIGMFDNTIYF | TRBJ1-3 | . | TRBV19 | many
TGTGCCAGCAGTTCCTTAACGGGAGGCGTGTATCAAGAGACCCAGTACTTC | CASSSLTGGVYQETQYF | TRBJ2-5 | TRBD2 | TRBV28 | many
TGTGCCAGCAGCTTGAGTCAGGCGTATGAGCAGTACTTC | CASSLSQAYEQYF | TRBJ2-7 | . | TRBV7-9 | many
TGTGCCAGCAGCCTTAGAGGGGGCTCGAACACTGAAGCTTTCTTT | CASSLRGGSNTEAFF | TRBJ1-1 | TRBD1 | TRBV7-2 | many
TGCGCCAGCGGTCCCCAACAGGGTAACACTGAAGCTTTCTTT | CASGPQQGNTEAFF | TRBJ1-1 | . | TRBV5-1 | few
TGTGCCTGGAGTGTAAGGAGGACAACCACCAGGGGTGGCTACACCTTC | CAWSVRRTTTRGGYTF | TRBJ1-2 | . | TRBV30 | few
TGTGCCATCCCTGGGGGGTTAGGGGGCAATCAGCCCCAGCATTTT | CAIPGGLGGNQPQHF | TRBJ1-5 | . | TRBV28 | few
TGCAGTGCTCGCCCAGGGGGCGGTCAGCCCCAGCATTTT | CSARPGGGQPQHF | TRBJ1-5 | TRBD1 | TRBV20-1 | many
TGTGCCAGCAGTCGCGGGACAGATACAGATACGCAGTATTTT | CASSRGTDTDTQYF | TRBJ2-3 | . | TRBV6-1 | few
TGTGCCAGCAGTTGGGACAGGCTTGGGGAGACCCAGTACTTC | CASSWDRLGETQYF | TRBJ2-5 | TRBD1 | TRBV27 | .
TGTGCCAGCAGCTTAGAGGGACAGGTCACAGATACGCAGTATTTT | CASSLEGQVTDTQYF | TRBJ2-3 | TRBD1 | TRBV7-2 | many
TGTGCCAGCAGCTTAGCGCTAGGGGGCCGAAGCGAGCAGTACTTC | CASSLALGGRSEQYF | TRBJ2-7 | TRBD1 | TRBV7-2 | many
TGTGCCAGCAGTCCAGTTCATTGGACAGGGGAAGAGACCCAGTACTTC | CASSPVHWTGEETQYF | TRBJ2-5 | TRBD1 | TRBV6-2/TRBV6-3 | many
TGTGCCAGCATTAGGCGGGGCGGGGGTGGCTACACCTTC | CASIRRGGGGYTF | TRBJ1-2 | . | TRBV6-5 | many
TGCAGTGCTAGAGGCCGGGGCACCGGCACAGATACGCAGTATTTT | CSARGRGTGTDTQYF | TRBJ2-3 | . | TRBV20-1 | few
TGCAGTGCGACCGGGACCGAGTATAGCAATCAGCCCCAGCATTTT | CSATGTEYSNQPQHF | TRBJ1-5 | . | TRBV20-1 | .
TGTGCCAGTCACCAATTGGACAGAAGCAATCAGCCCCAGCATTTT | CASHQLDRSNQPQHF | TRBJ1-5 | . | TRBV19 | .
TGTGCCAGCAGAAAAGTAGGGACAGGGGTGAACACTGAAGCTTTCTTT | CASRKVGTGVNTEAFF | TRBJ1-1 | TRBD1 | TRBV27 | .
TGTGCCAGCAGCTTAGAGGAGGGCTCCTACGAGCAGTACTTC | CASSLEEGSYEQYF | TRBJ2-7 | . | TRBV7-6 | many
TGTGCCAGCAGTTACTCTAGAGAGGGCTACAATGAGCAGTTCTTC | CASSYSREGYNEQFF | TRBJ2-1 | . | TRBV6-2/TRBV6-3 | .